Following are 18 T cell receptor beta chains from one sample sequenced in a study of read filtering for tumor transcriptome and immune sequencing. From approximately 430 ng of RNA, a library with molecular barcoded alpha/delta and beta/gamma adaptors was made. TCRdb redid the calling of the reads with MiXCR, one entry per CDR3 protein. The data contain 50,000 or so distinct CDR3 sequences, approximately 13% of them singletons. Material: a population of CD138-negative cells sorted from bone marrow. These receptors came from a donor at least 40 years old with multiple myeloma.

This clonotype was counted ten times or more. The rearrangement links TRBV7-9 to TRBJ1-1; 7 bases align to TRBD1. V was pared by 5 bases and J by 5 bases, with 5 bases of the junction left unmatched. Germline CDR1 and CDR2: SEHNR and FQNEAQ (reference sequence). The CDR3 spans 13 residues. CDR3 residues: CASSPGGRTEAFF. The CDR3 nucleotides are TGTGCCAGCAGCCCAGGGGGTCGAACTGAAGCTTTCTTT. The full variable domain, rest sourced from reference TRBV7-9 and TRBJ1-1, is DTGVSQNPRHKITKRGQNVTFRCDPISEHNRLYWYRQTLGQGPEFLTYFQNEAQLEKSRLLSDRFSAERPKGSFSTLEIQRTEQGDSAMYLCASSPGGRTEAFFGQGTRLTVV.

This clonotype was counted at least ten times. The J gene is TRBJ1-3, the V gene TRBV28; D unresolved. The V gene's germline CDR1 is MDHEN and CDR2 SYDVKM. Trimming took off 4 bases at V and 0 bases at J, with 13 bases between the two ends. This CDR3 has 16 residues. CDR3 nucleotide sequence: TGTGCCAGCAGTTCCTATAGTACACCCTCTGGAAACACCATATATTTT. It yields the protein CASSSYSTPSGNTIYF.

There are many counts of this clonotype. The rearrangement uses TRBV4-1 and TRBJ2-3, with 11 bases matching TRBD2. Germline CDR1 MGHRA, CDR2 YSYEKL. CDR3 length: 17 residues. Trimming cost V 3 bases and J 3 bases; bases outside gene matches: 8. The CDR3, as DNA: TGCGCCAGCAGCCACGCCCCGACTAGCGGGGCAACAGATACGCAGTATTTT. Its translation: CASSHAPTSGATDTQYF.

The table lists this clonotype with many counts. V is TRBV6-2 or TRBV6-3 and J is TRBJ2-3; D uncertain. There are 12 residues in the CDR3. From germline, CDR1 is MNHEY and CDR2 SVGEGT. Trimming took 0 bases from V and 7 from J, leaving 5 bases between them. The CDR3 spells CASSYSINTQYF. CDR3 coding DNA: TGTGCCAGCAGTTACTCGATAAATACGCAGTATTTT.

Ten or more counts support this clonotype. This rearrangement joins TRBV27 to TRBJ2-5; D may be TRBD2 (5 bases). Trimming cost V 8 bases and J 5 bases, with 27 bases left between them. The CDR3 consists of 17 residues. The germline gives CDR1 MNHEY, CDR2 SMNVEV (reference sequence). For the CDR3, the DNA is TGTGCCAGCGGCCCCACGGAGTTGGGAGCTACGGGCGAGACCCAGTACTTC. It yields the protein CASGPTELGATGETQYF.

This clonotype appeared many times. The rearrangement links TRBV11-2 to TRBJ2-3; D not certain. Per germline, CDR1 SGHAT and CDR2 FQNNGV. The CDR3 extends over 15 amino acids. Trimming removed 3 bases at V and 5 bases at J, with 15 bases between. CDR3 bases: TGTGCCAGCAGCTTGGGCTTACCGTCGGTAGATACGCAGTATTTT. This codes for CASSLGLPSVDTQYF.

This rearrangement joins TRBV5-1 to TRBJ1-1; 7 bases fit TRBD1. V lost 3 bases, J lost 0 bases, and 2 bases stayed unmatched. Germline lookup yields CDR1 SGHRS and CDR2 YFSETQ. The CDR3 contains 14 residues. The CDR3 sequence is CASSSQGMNTEAFF. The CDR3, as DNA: TGCGCCAGCAGCTCACAGGGGATGAACACTGAAGCTTTCTTT.

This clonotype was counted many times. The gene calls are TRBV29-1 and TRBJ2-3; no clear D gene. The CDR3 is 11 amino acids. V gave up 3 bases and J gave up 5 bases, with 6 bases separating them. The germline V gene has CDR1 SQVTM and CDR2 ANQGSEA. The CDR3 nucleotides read TGCAGCGTTGAGAAGGGAGATACGCAGTATTTT. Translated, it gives CSVEKGDTQYF.

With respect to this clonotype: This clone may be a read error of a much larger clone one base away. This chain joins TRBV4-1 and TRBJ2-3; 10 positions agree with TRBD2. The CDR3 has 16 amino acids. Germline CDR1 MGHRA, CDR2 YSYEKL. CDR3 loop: CASSQLAGGSTDTRYF. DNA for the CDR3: TGCGCCAGCAGCCAATTAGCGGGGGGAAGCACAGATACGCGGTATTTT.

The CDR3 sequence is CSTSEVGAVGPQHF. The DNA for the CDR3 is TGCAGTACTTCAGAGGTAGGGGCCGTTGGACCCCAGCATTTT. The chain uses TRBV20-1 and TRBJ1-5; tentatively, D is TRBD1 (5 bases). The germline CDR1 and CDR2 sequences are DFQATT and SNEGSKA (reference sequence). CDR3 length: 14 residues. Trimming took off 8 bases at V and 10 bases at J, with 24 bases between the two ends.

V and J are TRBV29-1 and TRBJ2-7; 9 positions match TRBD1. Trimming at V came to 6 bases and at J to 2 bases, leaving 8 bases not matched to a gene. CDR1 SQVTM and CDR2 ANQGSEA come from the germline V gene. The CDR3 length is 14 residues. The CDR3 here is CSVRGQGTTYEQYF. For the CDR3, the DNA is TGCAGCGTACGGGGACAGGGCACTACCTACGAGCAGTACTTC.

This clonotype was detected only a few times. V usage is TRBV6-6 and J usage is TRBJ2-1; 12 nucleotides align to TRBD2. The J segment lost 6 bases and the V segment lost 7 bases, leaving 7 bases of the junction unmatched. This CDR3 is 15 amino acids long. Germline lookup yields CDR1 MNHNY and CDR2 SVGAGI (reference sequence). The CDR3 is CASTPSGGAANEQFF. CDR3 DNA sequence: TGTGCCAGCACCCCTAGCGGGGGGGCCGCCAATGAGCAGTTCTTC.

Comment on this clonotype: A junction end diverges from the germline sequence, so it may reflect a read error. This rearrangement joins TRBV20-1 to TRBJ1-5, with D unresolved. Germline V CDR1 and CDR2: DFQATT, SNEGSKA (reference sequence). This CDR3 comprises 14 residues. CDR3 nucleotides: TGCAGTGCTAGCTTGGGATATAGCGATCAGCCCCAGCATTTT. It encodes CSASLGYSDQPQHF.

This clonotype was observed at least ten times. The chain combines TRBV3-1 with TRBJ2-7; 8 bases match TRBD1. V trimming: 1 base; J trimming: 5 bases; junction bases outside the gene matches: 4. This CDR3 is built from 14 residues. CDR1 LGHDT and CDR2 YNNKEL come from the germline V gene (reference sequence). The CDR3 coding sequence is TGTGCCAGCAGCCAAGGGACAGGGTTGGACGAGCAGTACTTC. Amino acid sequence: CASSQGTGLDEQYF.

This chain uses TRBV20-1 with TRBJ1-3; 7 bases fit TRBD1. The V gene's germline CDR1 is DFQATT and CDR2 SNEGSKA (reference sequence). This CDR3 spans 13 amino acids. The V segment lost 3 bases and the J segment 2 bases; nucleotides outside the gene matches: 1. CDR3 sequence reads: CSASDRAGNTIYF. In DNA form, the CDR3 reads TGCAGTGCTAGTGACAGGGCTGGAAACACCATATATTTT.

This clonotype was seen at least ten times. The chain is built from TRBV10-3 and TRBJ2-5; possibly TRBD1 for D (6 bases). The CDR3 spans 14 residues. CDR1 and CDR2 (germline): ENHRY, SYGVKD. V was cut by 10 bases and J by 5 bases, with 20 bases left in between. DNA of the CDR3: TGTGCCACCGGAATTACAGGGTTTCAGGAGACCCAGTACTTC. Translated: CATGITGFQETQYF.

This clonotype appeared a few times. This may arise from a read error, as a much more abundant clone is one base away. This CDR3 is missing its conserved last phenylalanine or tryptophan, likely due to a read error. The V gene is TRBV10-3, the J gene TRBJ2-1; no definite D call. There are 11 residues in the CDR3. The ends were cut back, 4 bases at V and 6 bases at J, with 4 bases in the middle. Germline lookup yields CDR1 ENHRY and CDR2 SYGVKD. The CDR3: CAISGRNEQFS. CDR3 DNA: TGTGCCATCAGTGGCCGCAATGAGCAGTTCTCC.

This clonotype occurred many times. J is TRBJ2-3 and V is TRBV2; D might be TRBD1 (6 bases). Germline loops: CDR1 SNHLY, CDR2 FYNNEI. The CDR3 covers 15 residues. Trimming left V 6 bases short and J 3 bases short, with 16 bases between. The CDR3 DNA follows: TGTGCCAGCAGCCCGGGACACGGCGAAACAGATACGCAGTATTTT. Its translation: CASSPGHGETDTQYF.